The source of this T cell receptor (beta chain) is a study of cytomegalovirus exposure and HLA in healthy donors. Study-wide results and limits: Across donors, sequencing depth was assumed by presence/absence analyses to be roughly uniform. When a later analysis was performed, an Asian-associated ancestry cluster reportedly had fewer N-insertions than the roughly 670-donor mean. The authors judged a highly shared variant cluster likely a sequencing artifact.

Amplification used 60 Vbeta primers and 13 Jbeta primers. Clones were read by immunoSEQ multiplex PCR, and TCRdb kept only the in-frame ones, dropping some. Here the sample spans 150,000 to 200,000 clones, around 75% being singletons. In the case of this clone: The antigen remains undetermined.

CDR3 length: 14 amino acids. CDR1 SGHNT and CDR2 YYREEE come from the germline V gene (reference sequence). Trimming took off 1 base at V and 4 bases at J, with 8 bases between the two ends. This TCR was recovered from a woman between 40 and 55 years old in good health and CMV-seropositive. The rearrangement uses TRBV5-4 and TRBJ1-4; possibly TRBD1 for D (5 bases). Input material: PBMCs. The CDR3 loop reads CASSLPGINEKLFF. CDR3 coding DNA: TGTGCCAGCAGCTTGCCAGGGATTAATGAAAAACTGTTTTTT.